These 27 T cell receptor beta chains originate from one sample sequenced in a study of blood T cell repertoires in COVID-19. Measured with immunoSEQ multiplex PCR; TCRdb has only the in-frame clones, and not every one. This table holds some 250,000 clones, about 82% found once. Sequencing used peripheral blood. The source of these receptors is a man aged 80 or over with acute or convalescent COVID-19.

The chain links TRBV10-1 to TRBJ1-1; the match to TRBD1 covers 8 bases. This CDR3 contains 16 residues. Germline CDR1 and CDR2: WNHNN and SYGVQD (reference sequence). J lost 1 base, V lost 6 bases, and 10 bases had no gene match. CDR3 sequence reads: CASSYGQGGTNTEAFF. CDR3 in DNA: TGCGCCAGCAGCTACGGACAGGGTGGGACGAACACTGAAGCTTTCTTT.

The genes are TRBV2 and TRBJ1-1; TRBD1 is a possible D gene (5 bases). This CDR3 contains 13 residues. The V gene lost 3 bases and the J gene lost 9 bases, with 14 bases spanning the gap. CDR1 is SNHLY, CDR2 FYNNEI, per germline. This CDR3 is CASSESGTVKAFF. The CDR3 DNA follows: TGTGCCAGCAGTGAGAGTGGGACTGTAAAAGCTTTCTTT. Using reference TRBV2 and TRBJ1-1 for the parts outside the CDR3, the full variable domain is EPEVTQTPSHQVTQMGQEVILRCVPISNHLYFYWYRQILGQKVEFLVSFYNNEISEKSEIFDDQFSVERPDGSNFTLKIRSTKLEDSAMYFCASSESGTVKAFFGQGTRLTVV.

Only one count was recorded for this clone. The rearrangement joins TRBV29-1 to TRBJ2-7; 7 bases match TRBD1. V lost 4 bases and J lost 1; bases outside the gene matches: 4. The CDR3 is made up of 13 amino acids. Germline values: CDR1 SQVTM, CDR2 ANQGSEA. The CDR3 protein is CSVVGQISYEQYF. CDR3 sequence (DNA): TGCAGCGTTGTGGGACAGATTTCCTACGAGCAGTACTTC.

This clone was seen a single time. Its ends do not fully match the called genes, so a read error is possible. The chain combines TRBV7-7 with TRBJ1-6; unclear D gene. CDR1 and CDR2 (germline): SSHAT, FNYEAQ (reference sequence). The CDR3 covers 13 residues. The CDR3 nucleotides are TGTGCTAGCAGCTTAGTTGGTGGCTCACCCCTCCACTTT. Its protein product is CASSLVGGSPLHF.

A single count supports this clone. The chain joins TRBV28 to TRBJ2-6; D not resolved. The CDR3 loop spans 15 amino acids. Germline V gene data show CDR1 as MDHEN and CDR2 as SYDVKM. Deletions cut 6 bases from V and 0 bases from J, with 9 bases between. The CDR3 region has the DNA TGTGCCAGCAGACAACCGGGCTCTGGGGCCAACGTCCTGACTTTC. Protein product: CASRQPGSGANVLTF.

This clone was recorded once. V usage is TRBV27 and J usage is TRBJ2-7, with 11 bases identical to TRBD2. Germline V gene data show CDR1 as MNHEY and CDR2 as SMNVEV (reference sequence). The CDR3 is 20 amino acids. V was clipped by 6 bases and J by 4 bases; unmatched bases: 23. This CDR3 is CASRIPPGQVLAGGPYEQYF. CDR3 DNA sequence: TGTGCCAGCAGGATCCCGCCGGGACAGGTCTTAGCGGGAGGGCCTTACGAGCAGTACTTC.

Concerning this clone itself: The sample has other DNA sequences that encode this CDR3 too. This chain links TRBV12-3 or TRBV12-4 with TRBJ2-3; TRBD2 might be the D (6 bases). Trimming pared 6 bases from V and 6 bases from J, leaving 10 bases between. This CDR3 is built from 12 residues. In nucleotides, the CDR3 is TGTGCCAGCAGCCCTGCGGGGGATACGCAGTATTTT. Protein sequence: CASSPAGDTQYF.

The gene calls are TRBV7-9 and TRBJ2-5; maybe TRBD2 (5 bases). The CDR3 is made up of 12 amino acids. Trimming left V 3 bases short and J 5 bases short, with 7 bases between. CDR1 SEHNR and CDR2 FQNEAQ come from the germline V gene (reference sequence). CDR3 sequence reads: CASSLRAETQYF. The CDR3, as DNA: TGTGCCAGCAGCTTGAGGGCGGAGACCCAGTACTTC.

The CDR3 reads CASSPASGIETQYF. The CDR3 coding sequence is TGTGCCAGCAGCCCCGCTAGCGGGATCGAGACCCAGTACTTC. V usage is TRBV7-2 and J usage is TRBJ2-5; 9 bases agree with TRBD2. This CDR3 comprises 14 residues. From germline, CDR1 is SGHTA and CDR2 FQGNSA. Germline trimming cut 5 bases from V and 5 bases from J; bases unmatched to any gene: 6.

V is TRBV2 and J is TRBJ1-2; TRBD1 matches 7 bases. V lost 7 bases and J lost 0; bases outside the gene matches: 5. The CDR3 loop spans 14 amino acids. Germline V gives CDR1 SNHLY, CDR2 FYNNEI. The CDR3 is CASTGTVANYGYTF. CDR3 nucleotide sequence: TGTGCCAGCACCGGGACAGTAGCTAACTATGGCTACACCTTC.

CDR3 sequence (DNA): TGCGCCAGCAGCCAAGATTCCCGGGTCCCCGGGGCCAACGTCCTGACTTTC. Encoded protein: CASSQDSRVPGANVLTF. The chain uses TRBV4-3 and TRBJ2-6; D gene uncertain. The CDR3 is 17 residues long. Trimming removed 0 bases from V and 4 bases from J, with 13 bases in between. Germline V gives CDR1 LGHNA, CDR2 YSLEER.

The V and J genes are TRBV7-9 and TRBJ1-4; 8 nucleotides align to TRBD1. Looked up from germline, CDR1 is SEHNR and CDR2 is FQNEAQ (reference sequence). CDR3 length equals 15 residues. V lost 5 bases, J lost 8 bases, and 10 bases stayed unmatched. The CDR3 sequence: CASSAFGQGGEKLFF. Written as DNA, the CDR3 is TGTGCCAGCAGCGCATTCGGACAGGGTGGCGAAAAACTGTTTTTT.

The gene calls are TRBV5-1 and TRBJ2-7; TRBD2 might be the D (6 bases). V was cut by 4 bases and J by 4 bases, with 27 bases left in between. CDR3 length: 18 amino acids. Germline V gives CDR1 SGHRS, CDR2 YFSETQ. As DNA, the CDR3 is TGCGCCAGCAGCCCAAGGAGGGAAGCGAGTAGGGATTCTTACGAGCAGTACTTC. It codes for CASSPRREASRDSYEQYF.

The chain recombines TRBV19 with TRBJ1-1; 7 bases align to TRBD1. CDR1 LNHDA and CDR2 SQIVND come from the germline V gene (reference sequence). This CDR3 region has 13 residues. Trimming took 7 bases from V and 2 from J; bases not matched to a gene: 4. Here the CDR3 DNA reads TGTGCCAGTATAGGACAGGCCAACACTGAAGCTTTCTTT. Protein: CASIGQANTEAFF.

The gene calls are TRBV7-2 and TRBJ1-2; D call uncertain. The CDR3 runs 14 residues. From germline, CDR1 is SGHTA and CDR2 FQGNSA. Trimming pared 5 bases from V and 1 base from J, leaving 11 bases between. The CDR3 here is CASSQPGDNYGYTF. In DNA, the CDR3 is TGTGCCAGCAGCCAACCCGGGGATAACTATGGCTACACCTTC.

The chain combines TRBV5-1 with TRBJ2-1, with 10 nucleotides matching TRBD2. This CDR3 spans 15 amino acids. Trimming took 0 bases from V and 7 from J; bases not matched to a gene: 4. Germline CDR1 SGHRS, CDR2 YFSETQ. The chain's CDR3 is CASSLVVAGGNEQFF. The DNA of the CDR3 is TGCGCCAGCAGCTTGGTGGTAGCGGGGGGAAATGAGCAGTTCTTC.

There are a few counts of this clone. The chain carries TRBV5-1 and TRBJ1-2; no reliable D call. Deletions cut 4 bases from V and 1 base from J, with 8 bases between. Germline lookup yields CDR1 SGHRS and CDR2 YFSETQ. This CDR3 spans 13 amino acids. CDR3 sequence (DNA): TGCGCCAGCAGCGAAACATTTAACTATGGCTACACCTTC. It specifies CASSETFNYGYTF.

The chain carries TRBV11-3 and TRBJ2-5; TRBD2 matches 14 bases. This CDR3 is 18 amino acids long. Germline CDR1 reads SGHNT; CDR2 reads YENEEA. With V trimmed by 4 bases and J by 1 base, 8 bases remained unmatched. This CDR3 reads CASSSTTTSGGAQETQYF. Here the CDR3 DNA reads TGTGCCAGCAGCTCTACTACGACTAGCGGGGGGGCCCAAGAGACCCAGTACTTC. Looking up the rest from reference TRBV11-3 and TRBJ2-5 gives the full variable domain: EAGVVQSPRYKIIEKKQPVAFWCNPISGHNTLYWYLQNLGQGPELLIRYENEEAVDDSQLPKDRFSAERLKGVDSTLKIQPAELGDSAVYLCASSSTTTSGGAQETQYFGPGTRLLVL.

The chain links TRBV11-2 to TRBJ1-2, with TRBD1 as a possible D gene (5 bases). Germline V gives CDR1 SGHAT, CDR2 FQNNGV. The CDR3 extends over 14 amino acids. Trimming removed 4 bases at V and 3 bases at J, with 12 bases between. For the CDR3, the DNA is TGTGCCAGCAGCTCCTTTGCAGGGTACTATGGCTACACCTTC. Protein: CASSSFAGYYGYTF.

J is TRBJ1-5 and V is TRBV28; TRBD1 matches at 8 bases. The V gene's germline CDR1 is MDHEN and CDR2 SYDVKM. This CDR3 has 15 residues. The junction had 16 bases not matched to a gene; V was cut back by 9 bases and J by 9 bases. CDR3 nucleotides: TGTGCCAGTAGAAGACAGGGGCCCGGATTGTCGCCCCAGCATTTT. This encodes CASRRQGPGLSPQHF.

The V and J genes are TRBV5-1 and TRBJ2-7, with 9 bases aligning to TRBD1. Germline assignment: CDR1 SGHRS and CDR2 YFSETQ. The J segment lost 2 bases and the V segment lost 0 bases, leaving 6 bases of the junction unmatched. The CDR3 is made up of 16 amino acids. CDR3 protein: CASSLGGQGYPYEQYF. The CDR3 DNA is TGCGCCAGCAGCTTGGGGGGACAGGGCTACCCCTACGAGCAGTACTTC.

The rearrangement uses TRBV7-3 and TRBJ1-6; D might be TRBD1 (6 bases). With 5 bases removed from V and 6 bases from J, the gap between germline ends came to 11 bases. Germline lookup yields CDR1 SGHTA and CDR2 FQGTGA. The CDR3 consists of 14 residues. CDR3 sequence: CASSAGDTNSPLHF. CDR3 bases: TGTGCCAGCAGCGCGGGGGACACTAATTCACCCCTCCACTTT.

This sequence joins TRBV25-1 and TRBJ1-3, with TRBD1 identical over 7 bases. The CDR3 is 16 residues long. Per germline, CDR1 MGHDK and CDR2 SYGVNS. With 3 bases clipped from V and 4 bases from J, the junction kept 9 bases outside the gene matches. CDR3 sequence (DNA): TGTGCCAGCAGTGATGTAAGGGGGCACTCGGGAAACACCATATATTTT. Protein sequence: CASSDVRGHSGNTIYF.

CDR3 DNA: TGTGCCAGCAGCCAACGGACAGGGGCGAATTCACCCCTCCACTTT. It translates to CASSQRTGANSPLHF. The chain carries TRBV14 and TRBJ1-6; TRBD1 agrees at 9 bases. V lost 2 bases and J lost 7; bases outside the gene matches: 3. Germline V lookup: CDR1 SGHDN, CDR2 FVKESK. CDR3 length: 15 residues. Variable domain in full (rest from reference TRBV14 and TRBJ1-6): EAGVTQFPSHSVIEKGQTVTLRCDPISGHDNLYWYRRVMGKEIKFLLHFVKESKQDESGMPNNRFLAERTGGTYSTLKVQPAELEDSGVYFCASSQRTGANSPLHFGNGTRLTVT.

This clone appeared once. The chain links TRBV19 to TRBJ2-7; 9 positions match TRBD1. Germline lookup yields CDR1 LNHDA and CDR2 SQIVND (reference sequence). J was trimmed by 3 bases and V by 5 bases; bases with no gene match: 8. The CDR3 loop spans 15 amino acids. The CDR3 spells CASSLGTGKHYEQYF. The CDR3 bases are TGTGCCAGTAGTTTAGGGACAGGGAAACACTACGAGCAGTACTTC.

This clone was picked up a small number of times. The genes are TRBV11-1 and TRBJ2-2; 8 bases align to TRBD1. The CDR3 sequence is 16 residues long. From germline, CDR1 is SGHAT and CDR2 FQDESV (reference sequence). Here the CDR3 DNA reads TGTGCGAGCGAACCACAGGGACAGGCGGGCGCCGGGGAGCTGTTTTTT. Amino acid sequence: CASEPQGQAGAGELFF.

The chain employs TRBV19 and TRBJ2-3, with D tentatively TRBD2 (5 bases). The V and J ends lost 3 bases and 4 bases respectively, with 8 bases between them. The V gene's germline CDR1 is LNHDA and CDR2 SQIVND (reference sequence). The CDR3 totals 13 residues. CDR3 region: CASSIASPDTQYF. CDR3 DNA: TGTGCCAGTAGTATTGCTAGCCCAGATACGCAGTATTTT.